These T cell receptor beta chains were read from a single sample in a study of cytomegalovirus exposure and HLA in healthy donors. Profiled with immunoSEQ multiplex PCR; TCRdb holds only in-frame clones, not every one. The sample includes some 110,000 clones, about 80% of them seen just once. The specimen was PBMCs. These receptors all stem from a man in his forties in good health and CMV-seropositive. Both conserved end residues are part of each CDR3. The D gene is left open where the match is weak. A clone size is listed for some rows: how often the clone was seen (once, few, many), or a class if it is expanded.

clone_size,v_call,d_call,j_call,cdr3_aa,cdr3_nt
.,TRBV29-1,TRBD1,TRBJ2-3,CSVEGGQGADTQYF,TGCAGCGTTGAAGGGGGACAGGGCGCAGATACGCAGTATTTT
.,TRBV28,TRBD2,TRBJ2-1,CASSSREDEQFF,TGTGCCAGCAGTTCCCGGGAGGATGAGCAGTTCTTC
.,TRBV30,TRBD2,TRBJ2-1,CAWTSGTYNEQFF,TGTGCCTGGACTAGCGGGACTTACAATGAGCAGTTCTTC
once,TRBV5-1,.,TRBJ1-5,CASSLDNGASQPQHF,TGCGCCAGCAGCTTGGACAACGGAGCAAGTCAGCCCCAGCATTTT
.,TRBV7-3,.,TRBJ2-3,CASSLINTDTQYF,TGTGCCAGCAGCTTAATTAACACAGATACGCAGTATTTT
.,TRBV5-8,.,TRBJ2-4,CAQKGTFSQNIQYF,TGTGCACAAAAAGGGACTTTCTCCCAAAACATTCAGTACTTC
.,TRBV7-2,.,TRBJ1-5,CASSLTGRISNQPQHF,TGTGCCAGCAGCTTAACAGGACGGATTAGCAATCAGCCCCAGCATTTT
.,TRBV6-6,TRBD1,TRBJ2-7,CASSYGNRGRGNEQYF,TGTGCCAGCAGTTACGGGAACAGGGGGCGCGGGAACGAGCAGTACTTC
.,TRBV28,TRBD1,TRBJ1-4,CASSSHTTGSNEKLFF,TGTGCCAGCAGTTCCCACACGACAGGGAGTAATGAAAAACTGTTTTTT
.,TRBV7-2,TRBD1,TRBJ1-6,CASSSKGQGGNSPLHF,TGTGCCAGCAGCTCGAAAGGACAGGGGGGGAATTCACCCCTCCACTTT
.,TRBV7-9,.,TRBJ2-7,CASSPRTGRGYEQYF,TGTGCCAGCAGCCCGCGAACAGGGAGGGGCTACGAGCAGTACTTC
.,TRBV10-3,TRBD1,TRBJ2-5,CAISESKQGGRETQYF,TGTGCCATCAGTGAGTCGAAACAGGGGGGTCGGGAGACCCAGTACTTC
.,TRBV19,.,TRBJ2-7,CASSIGEWLGYEQYF,TGTGCCAGTAGTATCGGGGAGTGGCTGGGATACGAGCAGTACTTC
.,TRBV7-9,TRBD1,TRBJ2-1,CASSPRQGSSYNEQFF,TGTGCCAGCAGCCCTCGACAGGGGTCCTCCTACAATGAGCAGTTCTTC
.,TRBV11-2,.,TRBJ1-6,CASSVGEGSPLHF,TGTGCCAGCAGCGTAGGAGAGGGATCACCCCTCCACTTT
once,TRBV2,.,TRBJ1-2,CASSLNNLYGYTF,TGTGCCAGCAGTTTGAACAACCTCTATGGCTACACCTTC
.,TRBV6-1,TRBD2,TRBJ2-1,CASSVTSGAYNEQFF,TGTGCCAGCAGCGTTACTAGCGGGGCTTACAATGAGCAGTTCTTC
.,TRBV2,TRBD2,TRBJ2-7,CASSPAAGVEQYF,TGTGCCAGCAGTCCCGCAGCGGGAGTCGAGCAGTACTTC
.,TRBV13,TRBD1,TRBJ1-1,CASSSGTVANTEAFF,TGTGCCAGCAGCTCCGGGACAGTGGCGAACACTGAAGCTTTCTTT
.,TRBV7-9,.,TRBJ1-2,CASGGRTGKNQNYGYTF,TGTGCCAGCGGGGGTCGAACAGGGAAAAATCAAAACTATGGCTACACCTTC
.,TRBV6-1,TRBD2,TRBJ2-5,CASSDGVAGGQETQYF,TGTGCCAGCAGTGATGGGGTTGCGGGGGGACAAGAGACCCAGTACTTC
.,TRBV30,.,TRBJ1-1,CAWRVGSGTEAFF,TGTGCCTGGAGGGTCGGAAGCGGCACTGAAGCTTTCTTT
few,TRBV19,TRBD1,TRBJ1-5,CASANPGQGIYQPQHF,TGTGCCAGCGCCAATCCGGGACAGGGGATTTATCAGCCCCAGCATTTT
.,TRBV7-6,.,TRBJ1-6,CASSLGAAFSYNSPLHF,TGTGCCAGCAGCTTAGGGGCCGCTTTCTCCTATAATTCACCCCTCCACTTT
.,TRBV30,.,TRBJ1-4,CAWSTGQAEKLFF,TGTGCCTGGTCAACGGGACAAGCGGAAAAACTGTTTTTT
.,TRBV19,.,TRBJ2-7,CASNRGTGYEQYF,TGTGCCAGTAATAGGGGAACGGGCTACGAGCAGTACTTC
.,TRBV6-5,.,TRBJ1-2,CASSYGEGYTF,TGTGCCAGCAGTTATGGAGAAGGCTACACCTTC
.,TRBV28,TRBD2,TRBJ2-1,CASSSAGGGYNEQFF,TGTGCCAGCAGTTCAGCGGGAGGAGGATACAATGAGCAGTTCTTC
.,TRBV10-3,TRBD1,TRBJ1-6,CAISGLGQGNSPLHF,TGTGCCATCAGCGGATTGGGACAGGGTAATTCACCCCTCCACTTT
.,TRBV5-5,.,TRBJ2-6,CASSSPLSGANVLTF,TGTGCCAGCAGCTCCCCCCTCTCTGGGGCCAACGTCCTGACTTTC
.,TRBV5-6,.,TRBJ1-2,CASLRGTSSYGYTF,TGTGCCAGTTTGCGGGGCACGTCTTCCTATGGCTACACCTTC
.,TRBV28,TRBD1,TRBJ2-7,CASSSGTGQYEQYF,TGTGCCAGCAGTTCCGGGACAGGACAATACGAGCAGTACTTC
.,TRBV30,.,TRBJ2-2,CAWSGGRSYTGELFF,TGTGCCTGGAGTGGAGGGCGGAGCTACACCGGGGAGCTGTTTTTT
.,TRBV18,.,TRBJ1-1,CASSPEAQRSSTEAFF,TGTGCCAGCTCACCGGAGGCTCAACGATCTAGCACTGAAGCTTTCTTT
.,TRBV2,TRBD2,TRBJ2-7,CASSDIAGKRYEQYF,TGTGCCAGCAGTGATATAGCGGGAAAGAGATACGAGCAGTACTTC
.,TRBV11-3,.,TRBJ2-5,CASNVGGVETQYF,TGTGCCAGCAACGTCGGAGGGGTCGAGACCCAGTACTTC
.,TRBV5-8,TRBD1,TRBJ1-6,CASSLGDRGSSSPLHF,TGTGCCAGCAGCTTGGGGGACAGGGGATCGTCTTCACCCCTCCACTTT
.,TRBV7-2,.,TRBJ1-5,CASSIRSNQPQHF,TGTGCCAGCAGCATACGGTCGAATCAGCCCCAGCATTTT
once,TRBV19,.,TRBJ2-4,CASSRAIGGPGNIQYF,TGTGCCAGTAGTAGGGCGATAGGGGGTCCAGGGAACATTCAGTACTTC
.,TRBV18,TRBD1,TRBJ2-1,CASSPGQGLNEQFF,TGTGCCAGCTCACCCGGACAGGGTTTGAATGAGCAGTTCTTC
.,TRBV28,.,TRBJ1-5,CASSAGRRSQPQHF,TGTGCCAGCAGTGCCGGGAGAAGGAGTCAGCCCCAGCATTTT
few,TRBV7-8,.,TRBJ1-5,CASSLVGARNQPQHF,TGTGCCAGCAGCTTAGTAGGGGCGCGCAATCAGCCCCAGCATTTT
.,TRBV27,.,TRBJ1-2,CASSLWAGDLDGYTF,TGTGCCAGCAGTTTATGGGCAGGGGATCTTGATGGCTACACCTTC
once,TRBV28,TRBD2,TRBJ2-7,CASSLGLAGAHYEQYF,TGTGCCAGCAGTTTGGGACTAGCGGGGGCCCACTACGAGCAGTACTTC
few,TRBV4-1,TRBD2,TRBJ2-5,CASSQEVTSGRALQETQYF,TGCGCCAGCAGCCAAGAGGTCACCAGCGGGAGGGCACTACAAGAGACCCAGTACTTC
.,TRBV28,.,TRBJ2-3,CASGLPSFTDTQYF,TGTGCCAGCGGGCTGCCCTCCTTCACAGATACGCAGTATTTT
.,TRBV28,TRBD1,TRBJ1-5,CASRTPGQGANQPQHF,TGTGCCAGCAGGACACCGGGACAGGGGGCCAATCAGCCCCAGCATTTT
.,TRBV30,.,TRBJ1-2,CAWRRLIGGYGYTF,TGTGCCTGGAGACGACTAATTGGCGGCTATGGCTACACCTTC
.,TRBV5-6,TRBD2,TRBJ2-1,CASSLRRSGISGNEQFF,TGTGCCAGCAGCTTGCGTCGTAGCGGGATCTCTGGGAATGAGCAGTTCTTC
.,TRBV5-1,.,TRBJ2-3,CASRPRTAFTDTQYF,TGCGCCAGCAGGCCCCGGACAGCCTTCACAGATACGCAGTATTTT
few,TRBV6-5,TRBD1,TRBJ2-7,CASSRTGGSYEQYF,TGTGCCAGCAGTCGGACAGGGGGCTCCTACGAGCAGTACTTC
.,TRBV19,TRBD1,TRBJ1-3,CASSKTGGNTIYF,TGTGCCAGTAGCAAGACAGGGGGAAACACCATATATTTT
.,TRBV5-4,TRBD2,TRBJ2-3,CASSLGGLAVLDTQYF,TGTGCCAGCAGCTTGGGTGGCCTAGCGGTGTTGGATACGCAGTATTTT
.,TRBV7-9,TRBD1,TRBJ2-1,CASSPTDRVFYNEQFF,TGTGCCAGCAGCCCGACGGACAGGGTTTTTTACAATGAGCAGTTCTTC
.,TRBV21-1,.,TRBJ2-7,CASSKDTGSRGSWLYEQYF,TGTGCCAGCAGCAAAGACACAGGGTCTCGCGGGAGCTGGTTGTACGAGCAGTACTTC
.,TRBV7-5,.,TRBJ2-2,CARSSPGQGPTGELFF,TGTGCCAGAAGTTCGCCCGGACAGGGACCCACCGGGGAGCTGTTTTTT
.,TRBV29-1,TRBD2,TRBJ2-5,CSASSGGAGETQYF,TGCAGCGCTTCTAGCGGGGGGGCCGGGGAGACCCAGTACTTC
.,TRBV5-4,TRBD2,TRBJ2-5,CASSTQREGRETQYF,TGTGCCAGCAGCACCCAGCGGGAGGGCCGCGAGACCCAGTACTTC